Shown below are 7 T cell receptor beta chains from a single sample sequenced in a study of CD8 T cells in ankylosing spondylitis. TCRdb passed the 5' RACE reads through MiXCR, listing each CDR3 protein once. The table lists about 33,000 distinct CDR3 sequences, 11% to 15% of them singletons. The sequenced material came from blood. The receptor source for this set is a male donor with ankylosing spondylitis or in good health (not recorded which).

This clonotype was observed many times. V gene TRBV3-1 combines with J gene TRBJ2-2, with D possibly being TRBD1 (5 bases). CDR3 size: 17 residues. Germline CDR1 and CDR2: LGHDT and YNNKEL (reference sequence). Trimming cost V 0 bases and J 5 bases, with 16 bases left between them. The CDR3: CASSQDLGQIETGELFF. The CDR3 nucleotides are TGTGCCAGCAGCCAAGATCTAGGACAAATCGAAACCGGGGAGCTGTTTTTT.

The J gene is TRBJ2-4, the V gene TRBV15; 13 nucleotides line up with TRBD2. Unmatched junction bases numbered 13, after V lost 5 bases and J lost 0 bases. The V gene's germline CDR1 is LNHNV and CDR2 YYDKDF (reference sequence). The CDR3 sequence is 20 residues long. CDR3 sequence (DNA): TGTGCCACCAGCCTGATGGGGGGACTAGCGGGGCAACTAGCCAAAAACATTCAGTACTTC. Its translation: CATSLMGGLAGQLAKNIQYF.

This clonotype has at least ten counts. The genes are TRBV27 and TRBJ1-1, with TRBD1 identical over 7 bases. CDR1 MNHEY and CDR2 SMNVEV come from the germline V gene (reference sequence). The CDR3 length is 14 residues. V lost 7 bases to trimming and J lost 6 bases; unmatched junction nucleotides: 11. The CDR3 sequence: CASISLDRVAEAFF. As DNA, the CDR3 is TGTGCCAGCATATCCCTAGACAGGGTTGCTGAAGCTTTCTTT.

There are a few counts of this clonotype. The chain is built from TRBV12-3 or TRBV12-4 and TRBJ2-2; D may correspond to TRBD1 or TRBD2 (5 bases each). This CDR3 is built from 15 residues. Trimming removed 3 bases from V and 7 bases from J, with 15 bases in between. The chain's CDR3 is CASSFYGSGGGELFF. CDR3 bases: TGTGCCAGCAGTTTCTACGGGTCTGGGGGCGGGGAGCTGTTTTTT.

The genes are TRBV27 and TRBJ2-1; no clear D. This CDR3 comprises 14 residues. The germline V gene encodes CDR1 MNHEY and CDR2 SMNVEV (reference sequence). The germline V and J ends were trimmed by 0 bases and 2 bases, with 5 bases remaining between them. The chain's CDR3 is CASSLSSAYNEQFF. CDR3 DNA: TGTGCCAGCAGTTTATCGTCGGCCTACAATGAGCAGTTCTTC.

The chain's CDR3 is CASGGDRATGELFF. In DNA, the CDR3 is TGTGCCAGCGGGGGGGACAGAGCTACCGGGGAGCTGTTTTTT. This chain uses TRBV2 with TRBJ2-2; D may match TRBD1 or TRBD2 (7 bases each). The length of the CDR3 is 14 residues. V was shortened by 8 bases and J by 5 bases, with 15 bases between the two germline ends. The germline V gene has CDR1 SNHLY and CDR2 FYNNEI. Supplemented by reference TRBV2 and TRBJ2-2, the full variable domain reads EPEVTQTPSHQVTQMGQEVILRCVPISNHLYFYWYRQILGQKVEFLVSFYNNEISEKSEIFDDQFSVERPDGSNFTLKIRSTKLEDSAMYFCASGGDRATGELFFGEGSRLTVL.

This clonotype was observed a few times. The chain carries TRBV4-1 and TRBJ2-3; no clear D. V gave up 0 bases and J gave up 4 bases, with 8 bases separating them. This CDR3 has 14 residues. CDR1 and CDR2 from the germline V gene are MGHRA and YSYEKL. The CDR3 is CASSQEGFADTQYF. CDR3 nucleotide sequence: TGCGCCAGCAGCCAAGAGGGGTTTGCAGATACGCAGTATTTT.